This TCR beta chain appears in the sequencing data of a study of cytomegalovirus exposure and HLA in healthy donors. Study results and caveats: In a later analysis, a missense DCLRE1C variant was linked to TCR beta V- and J-gene trimming. Researchers reportedly found TCR beta sequences accurately predicted most subjects' HLA-A and HLA-B alleles. A later analysis reported that several of the most significant clusters appeared to be linked to common viral pathogens, among them Epstein-Barr virus.

V lost 2 bases, J lost 7 bases, and 22 bases lay in between. This CDR3 is built from 17 residues. Germline V gene lookup returns CDR1 SGHKS and CDR2 YYEKEE (reference sequence). The PCR contained 60 Vbeta and 13 Jbeta primers. Only in-frame clones appear in the TCRdb table, and some are missing; sequencing was by immunoSEQ multiplex PCR. The sample includes 160,000 or so clones, less than 80% of them seen just once. This clone is a singleton in its sample. The antigen is unknown. Each of the donors was a healthy bone marrow donor. The receptor was isolated from a woman between 35 and 50 years old in good health and CMV-seronegative. The sample taken for sequencing was PBMCs. The V gene is TRBV5-5, the J gene TRBJ1-5; D is ambiguous. CDR3 DNA: TGTGCCAGCAGCTTATCGGGAAATAAGGCAATTTGGCAGCCCCAGCATTTT. Protein product: CASSLSGNKAIWQPQHF.